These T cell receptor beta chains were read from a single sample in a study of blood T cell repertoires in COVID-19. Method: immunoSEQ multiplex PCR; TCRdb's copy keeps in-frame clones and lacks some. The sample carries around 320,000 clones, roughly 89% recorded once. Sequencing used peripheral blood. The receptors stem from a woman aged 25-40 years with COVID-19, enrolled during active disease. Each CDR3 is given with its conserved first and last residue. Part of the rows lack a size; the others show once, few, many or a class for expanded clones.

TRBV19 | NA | CAGAGAKNIQYF
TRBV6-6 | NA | CASRWTSGGTYEQYF
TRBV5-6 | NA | CASSHRRVGRSVRGYTF
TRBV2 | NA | CASSERWRNQPQHF
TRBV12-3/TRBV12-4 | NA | CASSLLLNTEAFF
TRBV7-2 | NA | CASSAHPGGSPLHF
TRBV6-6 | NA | CASSSHGYANEKLFF
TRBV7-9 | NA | CASSLRGQPQHF
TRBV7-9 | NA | CASSKRPRSKRKTQYF
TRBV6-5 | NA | CASSPVRYNQPQHF
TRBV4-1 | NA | CASSQVTGAGTEAFF
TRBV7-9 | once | CASSLAGDSAYEQYF